Listed below are T cell receptor beta chains from one sample, sequenced in a study of siplizumab effects on memory and regulatory T cells. TCRdb keeps only in-frame clones here, not all; method: immunoSEQ multiplex PCR. This table has some 100,000 clones, about 91% appearing once. Sequencing was done on a sample of Tregs sorted from blood. The receptors originated from a human donor in good health. CDR3s include the opening cysteine and the closing phenylalanine or tryptophan. A D gene is named only where the DNA matches it firmly. Expanded clones get a size class; other rows say once, few or many, or leave the size out.

-	TRBV7-9	TRBJ2-7	-	TGTGCCAGCAGCTCGAGGAATCCCTACGAGCAGTACTTC	CASSSRNPYEQYF
-	TRBV11-1	TRBJ2-3	-	TGTGCCAGCAGCCTAGTGGGTCGAGATACGCAGTATTTT	CASSLVGRDTQYF
-	TRBV9	TRBJ2-2	-	TGTGCCAGCAGCGTAGAGACAAACACCGGGGAGCTGTTTTTT	CASSVETNTGELFF
-	TRBV9	TRBJ1-2	-	TGTGCCAGCAGCCCTTCGGCAGGAAATGCTAACTATGGCTACACCTTC	CASSPSAGNANYGYTF
-	TRBV5-1	TRBJ1-2	-	TGCGCCAGCAGCCCAGGACAGTATTTCCCTTATGGCTACACCTTC	CASSPGQYFPYGYTF
TRBD1	TRBV6-5	TRBJ2-7	-	TGTGCCAGCAGACGGACAGGGACCTACGAGCAGTACTTC	CASRRTGTYEQYF
-	TRBV7-8	TRBJ1-5	-	TGTGCCAGCAGCTTAGAGTTCGGGGGCGGCGGCAATCAGCCCCAGCATTTT	CASSLEFGGGGNQPQHF
-	TRBV9	TRBJ2-1	-	TGTGCCAGCAGCGTAGTAACCAATGAGCAGTTCTTC	CASSVVTNEQFF
TRBD1	TRBV5-1	TRBJ1-1	many	TGCGCCAGCAGCTTACAGGGGTCGCGGACTGAAGCTTTCTTT	CASSLQGSRTEAFF
-	TRBV5-1	TRBJ2-3	-	TGCGCCAGCAGCTTGACGAGGGCGGAAGATACGCAGTATTTT	CASSLTRAEDTQYF
TRBD1	TRBV10-3	TRBJ1-2	-	TGTGCCATCTACGACGACAGGGCTGGCTACACCTTC	CAIYDDRAGYTF
-	TRBV5-6	TRBJ2-7	-	TGTGCCAGCAGCTTGGCTGCAGGAGCCTACGAGCAGTACTTC	CASSLAAGAYEQYF
-	TRBV15	TRBJ1-2	once	TGTGCCACCAGCCCGTCTGGGCGATACGGCTACACCTTC	CATSPSGRYGYTF
-	TRBV25-1	TRBJ2-5	-	TGTGCCAGCAGCCATCGGGCAGGTAATCAGGAGACCCAGTACTTC	CASSHRAGNQETQYF
-	TRBV7-2	TRBJ2-2	-	TGTGCCAGCAGTTCCCAGGGGGGGCCCGGGGAGCTGTTTTTT	CASSSQGGPGELFF
-	TRBV15	TRBJ2-3	-	TGTGCCACCAGCCGAGCTTACACAGATACGCAGTATTTT	CATSRAYTDTQYF
TRBD2	TRBV4-1	TRBJ2-3	-	TGCGCCAGCAGCCAAGGGACCGGGCTAGCGGGATGGGGTACGCAGTATTTT	CASSQGTGLAGWGTQYF
-	TRBV6-1	TRBJ1-3	-	TGTGCCAGCAGTGTCGCGAAAGGCAACTCTGGAAACACCATATATTTT	CASSVAKGNSGNTIYF
-	TRBV19	TRBJ2-1	-	TGTGCCAGTAGTAAACGGCTCGGGGGCTACAATGAGCAGTTCTTC	CASSKRLGGYNEQFF
-	TRBV4-2	TRBJ2-4	-	TGTGCCAGCAGCCAAGGACACGGTTACAAAAACATTCAGTACTTC	CASSQGHGYKNIQYF
-	TRBV5-1	TRBJ2-5	-	TGCGCCAGCACTCCTGATATGGCTAGCGCCCAAGAGACCCAGTACTTC	CASTPDMASAQETQYF
-	TRBV28	TRBJ1-3	-	TGTGCCAGCAGTCGACCGACACGAGGGGGAAACACCATATATTTT	CASSRPTRGGNTIYF
-	TRBV6-1	TRBJ2-7	-	TGTGCCAGCAGCCTAAACCCCTCCAAGTTCTACGAGCAGTACTTC	CASSLNPSKFYEQYF
TRBD1	TRBV5-1	TRBJ2-1	-	TGCGCCAGCAGCTTGTTCGACCCGGGACAGGGTTTGTTCTTC	CASSLFDPGQGLFF
TRBD2	TRBV4-2	TRBJ2-2	-	TGTGCCAGCAGCCTAGGTAGCGGGACCTCCACCGGGGAGCTGTTTTTT	CASSLGSGTSTGELFF
-	TRBV19	TRBJ2-4	-	TGTGCCAGTAGTATCAGGGTGGCCCCAAACATTCAGTACTTC	CASSIRVAPNIQYF
-	TRBV7-2	TRBJ2-3	-	TGTGCCAGCAGCTTCAGGGGGAGGGCAGATACGCAGTATTTT	CASSFRGRADTQYF
TRBD2	TRBV7-2	TRBJ2-7	-	TGTGCCAGCAGCTTAGTCGGGCTAGCGGGGCAGCTCGAGCAGTACTTC	CASSLVGLAGQLEQYF
-	TRBV6-1	TRBJ1-5	-	TGTGCCAGCAGTGAGAGCGGCTCTAATCAGCCCCAGCATTTT	CASSESGSNQPQHF
TRBD1	TRBV5-1	TRBJ2-1	-	TGCGCCAGCCGACAGGGGAGTAGCTCCTACAATGAGCAGTTCTTC	CASRQGSSSYNEQFF
TRBD2	TRBV28	TRBJ2-7	-	TGTGCCAGCAGTTTGCTTAGCGGGAGGGCCCGGGGTGAGCAGTACTTC	CASSLLSGRARGEQYF
-	TRBV30	TRBJ1-5	-	TGTGCCTGGAATAATCCAAATCAGCCCCAGCATTTT	CAWNNPNQPQHF
-	TRBV9	TRBJ2-5	-	TGTGCCAGCAGCTCTAGATGGGACCGAGACCAAGAGACCCAGTACTTC	CASSSRWDRDQETQYF
TRBD1	TRBV19	TRBJ1-1	-	TGTGCCAGTAGTATCCTTCCGGGGACAGGGGGAACTGAAGCTTTCTTT	CASSILPGTGGTEAFF
-	TRBV11-2	TRBJ2-3	-	TGTGCCAGCAGCCCCGGGCCTGTGGATACGCAGTATTTT	CASSPGPVDTQYF
-	TRBV2	TRBJ1-2	-	TGTGCCAGCAGTCTCTACTATGGCTACACCTTC	CASSLYYGYTF